One and the same sample provided the 18 T cell receptor beta chains below, sequenced in a study of control samples from healthy donors and cancer patients. Only in-frame clones appear in the TCRdb table, and some are missing; sequencing was by immunoSEQ multiplex PCR. Among 160,000 or so clones listed, more than 85% were seen once. Material for sequencing was blood. The source of these receptors is a man aged 50-60 years in good health.

The chain has TRBV7-9 and TRBJ2-7; TRBD1 matches 9 bases. Germline V gene sequence: CDR1 SEHNR, CDR2 FQNEAQ (reference sequence). V lost 5 bases, J lost 6 bases, and 14 bases stayed unmatched. CDR3 size: 16 residues. The CDR3 is CASSLGLRDRAFEQYF. The CDR3 nucleotides are TGTGCCAGCAGCCTAGGTCTCCGGGACAGGGCGTTCGAGCAGTACTTC.

This chain joins TRBV6-5 and TRBJ2-7; the D is unclear. V lost 0 bases, J lost 7 bases, and 19 bases lay in between. The V gene's germline CDR1 is MNHEY and CDR2 SVGAGI. CDR3 length: 16 amino acids. CDR3 sequence (DNA): TGTGCCAGCAGTTACTCGAGCCGGCCTCAATTGAGGGAGCAGTACTTC. Its translation: CASSYSSRPQLREQYF.

The chain couples TRBV6-6 to TRBJ2-7; a possible D gene is TRBD1 (6 bases). V was cut by 0 bases and J by 1 base, with 10 bases left in between. Per germline, CDR1 MNHNY and CDR2 SVGAGI (reference sequence). The CDR3 extends over 15 amino acids. Written as DNA, the CDR3 is TGTGCCAGCAGTTACTCGACAGGACAGTCCTACGAGCAGTACTTC. Protein product: CASSYSTGQSYEQYF.

The rearrangement uses TRBV29-1 and TRBJ1-1; D is possibly TRBD1 (6 bases). Trimming shortened V by 6 bases and J by 5 bases, and 16 bases separated the two germline ends. The CDR3 is 13 amino acids. Germline CDR1 SQVTM, CDR2 ANQGSEA. The CDR3 DNA reads TGCAGCGTCCGCGACGGGGGGCGGACTGAAGCTTTCTTT. As protein: CSVRDGGRTEAFF. The full variable domain, completed using reference TRBV29-1 and TRBJ1-1, is SAVISQKPSRDICQRGTSLTIQCQVDSQVTMMFWYRQQPGQSLTLIATANQGSEATYESGFVIDKFPISRPNLTFSTLTVSNMSPEDSSIYLCSVRDGGRTEAFFGQGTRLTVV.

Here the CDR3 reads CASSPVGGRGETQYF. The DNA for the CDR3 is TGCGCCAGCAGCCCAGTTGGGGGGCGCGGGGAGACCCAGTACTTC. The chain has TRBV5-1 and TRBJ2-5, with D possibly called TRBD1 or TRBD2 (6 bases each). The germline gives CDR1 SGHRS, CDR2 YFSETQ. Trimming removed 4 bases from V and 5 bases from J, with 18 bases in between. The CDR3 length is 15 residues.

This clone was seen only once. This chain uses TRBV28 with TRBJ2-7; D remains ambiguous. Germline values: CDR1 MDHEN, CDR2 SYDVKM. With 4 bases removed from V and 5 bases from J, the gap between germline ends came to 0 bases. The CDR3 is made up of 9 amino acids. The CDR3 sequence: CASSYEQYF. The CDR3 DNA sequence: TGTGCCAGCAGTTACGAGCAGTACTTC.

The genes are TRBV7-3 and TRBJ1-2; D call uncertain. Germline-derived CDR1 and CDR2 are SGHTA and FQGTGA. Trimming stripped 6 bases from V and 2 bases from J, with 10 bases between. CDR3 size: 13 residues. The DNA of the CDR3 is TGTGCCAGCAGTCCAGACTCCAACTATGGCTACACCTTC. Its translation: CASSPDSNYGYTF.

V usage is TRBV3-1 (or the pseudogene TRBV3-2) and J usage is TRBJ1-3; perhaps TRBD1 as D (6 bases). Germline CDR1 and CDR2: LGHDT and YNNKEL (reference sequence). V was trimmed by 4 bases and J by 0 bases, leaving 10 bases between them. This CDR3 spans 15 amino acids. CDR3 amino acids: CASSRLQGSGNTIYF. In DNA form, the CDR3 reads TGTGCCAGCAGCCGATTACAGGGCTCTGGAAACACCATATATTTT.

This chain joins TRBV7-6 and TRBJ2-7; no reliable D call. Germline V gene sequence: CDR1 SGHVS, CDR2 FNYEAQ. This CDR3 contains 13 residues. Trimming left V 1 base short and J 3 bases short, with 7 bases between. The CDR3 region is CASSLEWDYEQYF. The CDR3 DNA is TGTGCCAGCAGCTTAGAATGGGACTACGAGCAGTACTTC.

V usage is TRBV23-1 and J usage is TRBJ2-7; 14 bases map to TRBD2. TRBV23-1 is an open reading frame, and its role is uncertain. CDR3 length equals 19 residues. V lost 0 bases, J lost 1 base, and 8 bases stayed unmatched. CDR3 sequence: CASSQSWTSGRKESYEQYF. The DNA of the CDR3 is TGCGCCAGCAGTCAATCTTGGACTAGCGGGAGGAAAGAGTCCTACGAGCAGTACTTC.

The V call is TRBV7-3, the J call TRBJ2-3, with D maybe TRBD2 (7 bases). Germline loops: CDR1 SGHTA, CDR2 FQGTGA. With 2 bases removed from V and 4 bases from J, the gap between germline ends came to 13 bases. The CDR3 loop spans 15 amino acids. For the CDR3, the DNA is TGTGCCAGCAGCTTACGGGGGGCATCGGCAGATACGCAGTATTTT. Residues: CASSLRGASADTQYF.

The chain couples TRBV4-1 to TRBJ1-2, with a weak D call TRBD1 (5 bases). Germline CDR1 and CDR2: MGHRA and YSYEKL. This CDR3 has 15 residues. V shed 4 bases and J shed 7 bases, with 19 bases lying between them. The CDR3 nucleotides are TGCGCCAGCAGCCCACTCGACGGGGCTTATTCTGGCTACACCTTC. This codes for CASSPLDGAYSGYTF.

The genes are TRBV5-4 and TRBJ2-3, with 9 bases matching TRBD2. This CDR3 contains 15 residues. Germline V gene sequence: CDR1 SGHNT, CDR2 YYREEE (reference sequence). The J segment lost 7 bases and the V segment lost 4 bases, leaving 10 bases of the junction unmatched. The CDR3 DNA sequence: TGTGCCAGCAGCACTAGCGGGCTCTCCACTCATACGCAGTATTTT. Its translation is CASSTSGLSTHTQYF.

V usage is TRBV20-1 and J usage is TRBJ2-2; 8 bases agree with TRBD2. V lost 3 bases and J lost 0; bases outside the gene matches: 6. This CDR3 has 16 residues. Per the germline V gene, CDR1 is DFQATT and CDR2 is SNEGSKA (reference sequence). The CDR3 protein is CSASDPGRANTGELFF. CDR3 coding DNA: TGCAGTGCTAGTGACCCCGGGAGGGCGAACACCGGGGAGCTGTTTTTT.

The chain uses TRBV5-1 and TRBJ1-4, with 8 bases aligning to TRBD1. This CDR3 comprises 13 residues. Germline V lookup: CDR1 SGHRS, CDR2 YFSETQ. V lost 5 bases to trimming and J lost 3 bases; unmatched junction nucleotides: 0. CDR3 sequence (DNA): TGCGCCAGCAGGGACAGGGCTAATGAAAAACTGTTTTTT. Its translation is CASRDRANEKLFF.

This chain links TRBV7-8 with TRBJ2-1; 10 nucleotides align to TRBD2. Germline CDR1 and CDR2: SGHVS and FQNEAQ. The V and J ends lost 2 bases and 3 bases, in that order; junction bases with no gene match: 16. The CDR3 totals 20 residues. CDR3 in amino acids: CASSLFFSWTSGQIYNEQFF. CDR3 coding DNA: TGTGCCAGCAGCTTATTTTTTTCGTGGACTAGCGGTCAAATCTACAATGAGCAGTTCTTC. Together with reference TRBV7-8 and TRBJ2-1, the CDR3 gives the full variable domain: GAGVSQSPRYKVAKRGQDVALRCDPISGHVSLFWYQQALGQGPEFLTYFQNEAQLDKSGLPSDRFFAERPEGSVSTLKIQRTQQEDSAVYLCASSLFFSWTSGQIYNEQFFGPGTRLTVL.

The chain joins TRBV5-4 to TRBJ2-5; 10 nucleotides agree with TRBD2. The V gene's germline CDR1 is SGHNT and CDR2 YYREEE (reference sequence). The CDR3 extends over 16 amino acids. J was trimmed by 4 bases and V by 1 base; bases with no gene match: 7. CDR3 loop: CASSLRASGRGETQYF. Written as DNA, the CDR3 is TGTGCCAGCAGCTTGAGGGCTAGCGGGAGAGGAGAGACCCAGTACTTC. Combining the CDR3 with reference TRBV5-4 and TRBJ2-5 gives the whole variable domain ETGVTQSPTHLIKTRGQQVTLRCSSQSGHNTVSWYQQALGQGPQFIFQYYREEENGRGNFPPRFSGLQFPNYSSELNVNALELDDSALYLCASSLRASGRGETQYFGPGTRLLVL.

The CDR3 here is CASSPIPGGPFGELFF. CDR3 DNA: TGTGCCAGTAGTCCCATACCGGGAGGGCCCTTCGGGGAGCTGTTTTTT. The genes are TRBV19 and TRBJ2-2, with 8 bases matching TRBD2. The CDR3 is 16 residues long. After removal of 5 bases from V and 7 bases from J, the junction contained 12 bases not matched to a gene. Looked up from germline, CDR1 is LNHDA and CDR2 is SQIVND (reference sequence).